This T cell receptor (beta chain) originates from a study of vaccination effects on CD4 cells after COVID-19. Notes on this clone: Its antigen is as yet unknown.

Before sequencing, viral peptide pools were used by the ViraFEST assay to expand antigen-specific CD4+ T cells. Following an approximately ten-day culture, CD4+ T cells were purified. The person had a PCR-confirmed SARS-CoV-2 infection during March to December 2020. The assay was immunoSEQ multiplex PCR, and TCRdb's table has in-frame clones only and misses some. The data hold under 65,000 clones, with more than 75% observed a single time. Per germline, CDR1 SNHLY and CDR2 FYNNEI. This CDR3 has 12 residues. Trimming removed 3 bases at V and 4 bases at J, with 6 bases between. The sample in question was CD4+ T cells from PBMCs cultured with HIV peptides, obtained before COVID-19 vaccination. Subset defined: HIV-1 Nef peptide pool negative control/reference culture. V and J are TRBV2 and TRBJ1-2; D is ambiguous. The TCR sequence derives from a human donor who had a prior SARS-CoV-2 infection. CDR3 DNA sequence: TGTGCCAGCAGTGATGAGGGCTATGGCTACACCTTC. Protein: CASSDEGYGYTF.